These T cell receptor beta chains were read from a single sample in a study of blood T cell repertoires in COVID-19. Sequenced by immunoSEQ multiplex PCR; TCRdb stores in-frame clones only, minus some. The sample has more than 300,000 clones, more than 70% seen once. The sequencing sample was made of peripheral blood. The origin of the receptors is a woman aged 25 to 39 with COVID-19, enrolled during active disease. Each CDR3 is given with its conserved first and last residue. A D gene is named only where the DNA matches it firmly. Rows may omit the clone size; those that give it use once, few, many or a size class.

D gene,J gene,V gene,clone size,CDR3 protein,CDR3 DNA
TRBD2,TRBJ2-1,TRBV7-6,once,CASSTKAGGYNEQFF,TGTGCCAGCAGCACTAAAGCGGGAGGCTACAATGAGCAGTTCTTC
.,TRBJ2-3,TRBV4-3,.,CASSQDSVRTDTQYF,TGCGCCAGCAGCCAAGATAGCGTACGCACAGATACGCAGTATTTT
.,TRBJ1-4,TRBV28,few,CASSLYGGNEKLFF,TGTGCCAGCAGTTTATACGGAGGGAATGAAAAACTGTTTTTT
TRBD2,TRBJ2-5,TRBV4-3,.,CASSQEISLAGRETQYF,TGCGCCAGCAGCCAAGAAATATCACTAGCGGGAAGAGAGACCCAGTACTTC
TRBD2,TRBJ2-2,TRBV7-6,.,CASSPRLAGGNTGELFF,TGTGCCAGCAGCCCGCGACTAGCGGGAGGGAACACCGGGGAGCTGTTTTTT
TRBD1,TRBJ2-5,TRBV5-4,.,CASSLGDRRETQYF,TGTGCCAGCAGCTTGGGGGACAGGAGAGAGACCCAGTACTTC
TRBD1,TRBJ2-5,TRBV24-1,.,CATSDPGQGGETQYF,TGTGCCACCAGTGATCCTGGACAGGGGGGGGAGACCCAGTACTTC
.,TRBJ2-5,TRBV3-1/TRBV3-2,.,CASSQEWQGIRETQYF,TGTGCCAGCAGCCAAGAATGGCAGGGAATACGGGAGACCCAGTACTTC
.,TRBJ2-7,TRBV29-1,.,CSVRSNPYEQYF,TGCAGCGTTCGGAGTAACCCCTACGAGCAGTACTTC
TRBD2,TRBJ2-1,TRBV30,.,CACSRGLAGVSYNEQFF,TGTGCCTGCTCCCGGGGACTAGCGGGAGTCTCCTACAATGAGCAGTTCTTC
.,TRBJ1-2,TRBV11-2,.,CASSQGGGASYGGYTF,TGTGCCAGCAGCCAAGGTGGGGGCGCTTCTTACGGCGGCTACACCTTC
TRBD1,TRBJ1-5,TRBV10-3,.,CAISKDRGNQPQHF,TGTGCCATCAGCAAGGACAGGGGTAATCAGCCCCAGCATTTT
TRBD1,TRBJ1-4,TRBV6-5,many,CASSYSGTVNEKLFF,TGTGCCAGCAGTTACTCCGGGACAGTAAATGAAAAACTGTTTTTT
.,TRBJ1-5,TRBV30,.,CAWSVGPDQPQHF,TGTGCCTGGAGTGTTGGTCCGGATCAGCCCCAGCATTTT
.,TRBJ2-1,TRBV9,few,CASSDTPFSYNEQFF,TGTGCCAGCAGCGATACTCCTTTTTCCTACAATGAGCAGTTCTTC
.,TRBJ2-7,TRBV9,once,CASSGGLQGAYEQYF,TGTGCCAGCAGCGGGGGCCTGCAGGGTGCCTACGAGCAGTACTTC
TRBD2,TRBJ2-7,TRBV4-3,.,CASSHSGRWYEQYF,TGCGCCAGCAGCCATAGCGGGAGGTGGTACGAGCAGTACTTC
TRBD1,TRBJ1-3,TRBV6-5,.,CASSYRSTGVRNTIYF,TGTGCCAGCAGTTACCGCAGTACAGGGGTTCGAAACACCATATATTTT
TRBD2,TRBJ2-1,TRBV2,.,CASNLAGGGNNEQFF,TGTGCCAGCAATCTAGCGGGAGGTGGAAACAATGAGCAGTTCTTC
TRBD2,TRBJ2-2,TRBV5-5,.,CASSLEAWAGGANTGELFF,TGTGCCAGCAGCTTGGAAGCTTGGGCGGGAGGGGCGAACACCGGGGAGCTGTTTTTT
.,TRBJ1-6,TRBV5-1,.,CASSYGIKSGYNSPLHF,TGCGCCAGCAGTTACGGGATCAAGTCGGGATATAATTCACCCCTCCACTTT
TRBD1,TRBJ1-3,TRBV28,.,CASSLIATGAGGGNTIYF,TGTGCCAGCAGTTTAATAGCCACAGGCGCAGGGGGTGGAAACACCATATATTTT
TRBD2,TRBJ2-1,TRBV4-3,few,CASSQEWDGLAGWNEQFF,TGCGCCAGCAGCCAAGAATGGGACGGGCTAGCGGGATGGAATGAGCAGTTCTTC
TRBD2,TRBJ2-5,TRBV4-2,.,CASSQENRGGNGETQYF,TGTGCCAGCAGCCAAGAAAATAGGGGAGGGAACGGGGAGACCCAGTACTTC
TRBD1,TRBJ1-1,TRBV10-3,.,CAISPQGVMNTEAFF,TGTGCCATCAGTCCCCAGGGGGTGATGAACACTGAAGCTTTCTTT
TRBD1,TRBJ2-2,TRBV6-5,few,CASRHQGAVTGELFF,TGTGCCAGCAGACACCAGGGGGCGGTCACCGGGGAGCTGTTTTTT
.,TRBJ1-4,TRBV6-1,.,CASSERGVGWNEKLFF,TGTGCCAGCAGTGAACGGGGGGTCGGGTGGAATGAAAAACTGTTTTTT
.,TRBJ1-4,TRBV30,.,CAWSWLQGMHEKLFF,TGTGCCTGGAGTTGGCTGCAGGGAATGCATGAAAAACTGTTTTTT
.,TRBJ1-6,TRBV12-3/TRBV12-4,.,CASSFLGYSPLHF,TGTGCCAGCAGTTTCCTAGGATATTCACCCCTCCACTTT
TRBD2,TRBJ2-3,TRBV6-6,.,CASSARLAVTDTQYF,TGTGCCAGCAGTGCCCGACTAGCGGTCACAGATACGCAGTATTTT
.,TRBJ2-1,TRBV6-5,few,CASSSTSWSSYNEQFF,TGTGCCAGCAGTTCTACTAGCTGGAGCTCCTACAATGAGCAGTTCTTC
.,TRBJ2-7,TRBV6-5,once,CASSYRGSLSPYEQYF,TGTGCCAGCAGTTACAGAGGAAGCCTTTCCCCCTACGAGCAGTACTTC
TRBD1,TRBJ2-6,TRBV14,.,CASSQGWTGETGANVLTF,TGTGCCAGCAGCCAAGGCTGGACAGGGGAGACTGGGGCCAACGTCCTGACTTTC
TRBD2,TRBJ2-5,TRBV4-1,.,CASSPQRLGLAGETQYF,TGCGCCAGCAGCCCTCAGCGTCTGGGACTAGCGGGCGAGACCCAGTACTTC
TRBD2,TRBJ2-1,TRBV25-1,.,CASSRAGGPVNEQFF,TGTGCCAGCAGCCGAGCGGGAGGGCCCGTAAATGAGCAGTTCTTC
TRBD2,TRBJ2-2,TRBV29-1,.,CSVVAGVRTGELFF,TGCAGCGTTGTAGCGGGAGTACGGACCGGGGAGCTGTTTTTT
TRBD2,TRBJ2-1,TRBV20-1,.,CSASGTSGRWDNEQFF,TGCAGTGCTAGTGGGACTAGCGGGAGGTGGGACAATGAGCAGTTCTTC
TRBD1,TRBJ1-2,TRBV2,.,CASSPRGVNYGYTF,TGTGCCAGCAGTCCCAGGGGGGTAAACTATGGCTACACCTTC
TRBD2,TRBJ2-3,TRBV7-6,.,CASSFGLAGGFGTDTQYF,TGTGCCAGCAGCTTCGGACTAGCGGGAGGGTTCGGCACAGATACGCAGTATTTT
.,TRBJ2-2,TRBV13,.,CASSPRLNTGELFF,TGTGCCAGCAGCCCTAGATTGAACACCGGGGAGCTGTTTTTT
TRBD1,TRBJ2-7,TRBV4-3,.,CASSHGTGGHEQYF,TGCGCCAGCAGCCATGGGACAGGTGGACACGAGCAGTACTTC
TRBD1,TRBJ1-6,TRBV5-4,.,CASRTGGVHNSPLHF,TGTGCCAGCCGGACAGGGGGCGTCCATAATTCACCCCTCCACTTT
.,TRBJ2-3,TRBV11-2,.,CASSLASTDTQYF,TGTGCCAGCAGCTTAGCGAGCACAGATACGCAGTATTTT
.,TRBJ2-1,TRBV27,.,CASHLSGSPSSYNEQFF,TGTGCCAGCCATCTCAGCGGGTCCCCAAGCTCCTACAATGAGCAGTTCTTC
.,TRBJ2-1,TRBV5-1,.,CASRSLVMIGNEQFF,TGCGCCAGCAGATCACTAGTTATGATTGGGAATGAGCAGTTCTTC
.,TRBJ2-2,TRBV9,.,CASSVGRSGELFF,TGTGCCAGCAGCGTAGGTAGATCCGGGGAGCTGTTTTTT
TRBD2,TRBJ2-1,TRBV9,.,CASSVVGLAGVSEQFF,TGTGCCAGCAGCGTAGTCGGACTAGCGGGAGTCTCTGAGCAGTTCTTC
TRBD1,TRBJ2-5,TRBV5-8,.,CASSRGTGEIQETQYF,TGTGCCAGCAGCAGGGGGACAGGGGAAATCCAAGAGACCCAGTACTTC
TRBD2,TRBJ2-1,TRBV11-2,.,CASSLVISGLINEQFF,TGTGCCAGCAGCTTAGTGATTAGCGGGTTGATAAATGAGCAGTTCTTC